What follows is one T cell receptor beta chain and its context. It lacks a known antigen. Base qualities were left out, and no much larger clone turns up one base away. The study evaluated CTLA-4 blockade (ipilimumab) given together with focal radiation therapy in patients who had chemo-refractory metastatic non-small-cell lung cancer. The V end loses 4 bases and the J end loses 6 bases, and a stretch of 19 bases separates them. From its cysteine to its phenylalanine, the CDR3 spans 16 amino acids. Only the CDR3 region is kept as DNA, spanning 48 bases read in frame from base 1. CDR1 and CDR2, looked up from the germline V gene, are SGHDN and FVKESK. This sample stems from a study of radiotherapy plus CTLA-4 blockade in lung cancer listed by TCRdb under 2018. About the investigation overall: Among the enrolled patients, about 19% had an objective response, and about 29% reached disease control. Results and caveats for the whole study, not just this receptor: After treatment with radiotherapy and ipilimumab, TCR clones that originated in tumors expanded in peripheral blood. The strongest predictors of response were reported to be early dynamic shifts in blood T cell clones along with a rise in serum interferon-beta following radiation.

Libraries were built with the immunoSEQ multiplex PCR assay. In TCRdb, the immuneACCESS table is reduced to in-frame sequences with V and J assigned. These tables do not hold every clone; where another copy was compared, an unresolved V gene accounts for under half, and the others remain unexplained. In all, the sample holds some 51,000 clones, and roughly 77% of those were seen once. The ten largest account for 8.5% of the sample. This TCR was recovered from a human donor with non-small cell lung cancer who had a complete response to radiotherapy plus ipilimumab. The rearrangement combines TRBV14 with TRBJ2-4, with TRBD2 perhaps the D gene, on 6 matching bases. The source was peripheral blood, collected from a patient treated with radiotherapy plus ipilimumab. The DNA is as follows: TGTGCCAGCAGCCGTGCGGAGGGCGGGCGAGCAAACATTCAGTACTTC. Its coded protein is CASSRAEGGRANIQYF.